This T cell receptor beta chain derives from a study of CD8+CD57+ T cells in acquired aplastic anemia. Study overall: Sorted CD4+ and CD8+ cells gave an average of around 3.1 ug of DNA. Study observations and caveats: Patients shared some 30 CD8+ CDR3 sequences with controls.

Genomic DNA acted as the template from which TCR beta VDJ combination and CDR3 sequence profiling were carried out. From the reads, TCRdb called clonotypes with MiXCR, one entry per CDR3 protein. This sample has about 150,000 distinct CDR3 sequences; approximately 52% occur once, and the top ten carry approximately 12%. Those patients picked for sequencing had displayed CD8+CD57+ cell expansion on flow cytometry. Trimming cost V 4 bases and J 0 bases, with 9 bases left between them. The CDR3 totals 14 residues. Germline loops: CDR1 SNHLY, CDR2 FYNNEI. About this clonotype: The target antigen is unknown.

The sample comprised sorted CD4+, CD8+, or CD8+CD57+ T cells (not recorded which) from PBMCs. The chain has TRBV2 and TRBJ1-2; D might be TRBD1 (5 bases). This sequence originates from a human donor with aplastic anemia. CDR3 sequence: CASSGDSPNYGYTF. The CDR3 DNA follows: TGTGCCAGCAGTGGAGACAGTCCTAACTATGGCTACACCTTC.